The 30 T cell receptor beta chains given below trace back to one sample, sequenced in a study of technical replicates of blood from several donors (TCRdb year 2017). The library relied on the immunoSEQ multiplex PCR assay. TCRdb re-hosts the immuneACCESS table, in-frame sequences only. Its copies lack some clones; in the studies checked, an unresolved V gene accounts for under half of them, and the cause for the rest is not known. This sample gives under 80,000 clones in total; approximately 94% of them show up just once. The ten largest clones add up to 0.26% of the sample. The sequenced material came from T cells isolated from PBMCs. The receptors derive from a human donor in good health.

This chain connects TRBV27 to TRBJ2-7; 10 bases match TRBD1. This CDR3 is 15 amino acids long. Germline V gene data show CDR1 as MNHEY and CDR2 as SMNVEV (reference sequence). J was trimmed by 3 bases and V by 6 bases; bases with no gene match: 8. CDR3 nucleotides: TGTGCCAGCAGGGTTCCGGGACAGGGGCGCTACGAGCAGTACTTC. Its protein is CASRVPGQGRYEQYF.

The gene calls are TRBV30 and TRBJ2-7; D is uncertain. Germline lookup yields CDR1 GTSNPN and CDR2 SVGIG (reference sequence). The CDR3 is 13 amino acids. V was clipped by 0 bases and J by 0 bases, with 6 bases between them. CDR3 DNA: TGTGCCTGGAGTGTACAGATCTCCTACGAGCAGTACTTC. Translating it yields CAWSVQISYEQYF.

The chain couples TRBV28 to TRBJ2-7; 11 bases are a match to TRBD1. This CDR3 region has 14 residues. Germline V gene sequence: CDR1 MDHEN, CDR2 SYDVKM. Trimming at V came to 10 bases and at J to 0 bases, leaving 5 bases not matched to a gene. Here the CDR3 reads CAIEGQGVSYEQYF. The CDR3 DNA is TGTGCCATTGAGGGACAGGGGGTCTCCTACGAGCAGTACTTC.

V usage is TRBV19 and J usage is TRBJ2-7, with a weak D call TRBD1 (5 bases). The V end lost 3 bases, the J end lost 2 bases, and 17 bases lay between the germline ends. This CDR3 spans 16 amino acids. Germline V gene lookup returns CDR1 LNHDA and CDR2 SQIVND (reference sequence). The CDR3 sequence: CASSMGWGPVAYEQYF. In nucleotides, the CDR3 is TGTGCCAGTAGTATGGGGTGGGGCCCCGTGGCCTACGAGCAGTACTTC. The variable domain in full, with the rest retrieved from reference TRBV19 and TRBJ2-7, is DGGITQSPKYLFRKEGQNVTLSCEQNLNHDAMYWYRQDPGQGLRLIYYSQIVNDFQKGDIAEGYSVSREKKESFPLTVTSAQKNPTAFYLCASSMGWGPVAYEQYFGPGTRLTVT.

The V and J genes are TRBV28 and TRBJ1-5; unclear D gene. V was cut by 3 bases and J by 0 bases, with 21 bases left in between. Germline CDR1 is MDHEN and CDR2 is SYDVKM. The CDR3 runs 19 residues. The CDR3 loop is CASSFPPHRGQYSNQPQHF. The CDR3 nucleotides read TGTGCCAGCAGTTTCCCCCCCCATCGGGGTCAATATAGCAATCAGCCCCAGCATTTT.

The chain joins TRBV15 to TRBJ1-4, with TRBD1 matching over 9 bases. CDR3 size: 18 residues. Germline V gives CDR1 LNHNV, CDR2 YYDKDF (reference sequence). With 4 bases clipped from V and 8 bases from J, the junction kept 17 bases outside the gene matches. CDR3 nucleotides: TGTGCCACCAGCAAAGGGACAGGGAGGGTGGGCATTGGAGAAAAACTGTTTTTT. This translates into CATSKGTGRVGIGEKLFF.

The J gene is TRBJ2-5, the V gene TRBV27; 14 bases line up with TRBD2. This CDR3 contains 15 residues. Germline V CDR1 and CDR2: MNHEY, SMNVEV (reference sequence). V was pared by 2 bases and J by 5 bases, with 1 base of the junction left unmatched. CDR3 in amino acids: CASSLGLAGGETQYF. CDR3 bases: TGTGCCAGCAGTTTAGGACTAGCGGGAGGTGAGACCCAGTACTTC.

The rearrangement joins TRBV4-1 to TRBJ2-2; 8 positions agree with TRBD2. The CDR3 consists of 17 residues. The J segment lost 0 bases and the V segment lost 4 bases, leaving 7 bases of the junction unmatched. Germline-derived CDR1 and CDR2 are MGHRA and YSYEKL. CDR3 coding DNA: TGCGCCAGCAGCCTGAAACCACTAGCGGCGAACACCGGGGAGCTGTTTTTT. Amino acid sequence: CASSLKPLAANTGELFF.

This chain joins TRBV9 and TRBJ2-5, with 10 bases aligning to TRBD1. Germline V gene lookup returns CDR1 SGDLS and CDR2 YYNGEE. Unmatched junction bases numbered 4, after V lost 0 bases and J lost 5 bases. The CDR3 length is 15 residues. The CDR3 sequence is CASSVVGTGVETQYF. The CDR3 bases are TGTGCCAGCAGCGTAGTGGGGACAGGGGTGGAGACCCAGTACTTC.

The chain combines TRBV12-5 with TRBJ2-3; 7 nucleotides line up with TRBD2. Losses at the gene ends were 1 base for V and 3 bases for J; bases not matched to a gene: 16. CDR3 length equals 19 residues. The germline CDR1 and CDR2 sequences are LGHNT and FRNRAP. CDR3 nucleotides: TGTGCTAGTGGTTTGGCAATACCCCTAGCGGTTGCCCAGACAGATACGCAGTATTTT. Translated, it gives CASGLAIPLAVAQTDTQYF. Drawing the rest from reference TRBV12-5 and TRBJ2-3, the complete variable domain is DARVTQTPRHKVTEMGQEVTMRCQPILGHNTVFWYRQTMMQGLELLAYFRNRAPLDDSGMPKDRFSAEMPDATLATLKIQPSEPRDSAVYFCASGLAIPLAVAQTDTQYFGPGTRLTVL.

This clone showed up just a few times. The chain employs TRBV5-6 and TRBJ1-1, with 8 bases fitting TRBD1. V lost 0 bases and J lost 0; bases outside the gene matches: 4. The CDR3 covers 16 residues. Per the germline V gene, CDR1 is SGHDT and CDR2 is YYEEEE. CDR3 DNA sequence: TGTGCCAGCAGCTTGGGGACAGGGTACGTGAACACTGAAGCTTTCTTT. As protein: CASSLGTGYVNTEAFF.

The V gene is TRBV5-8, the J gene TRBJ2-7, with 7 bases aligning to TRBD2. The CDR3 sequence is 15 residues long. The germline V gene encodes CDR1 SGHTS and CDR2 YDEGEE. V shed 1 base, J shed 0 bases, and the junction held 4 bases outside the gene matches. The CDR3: CASSLWSGVSYEQYF. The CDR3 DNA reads TGTGCCAGCAGCTTGTGGAGCGGGGTCTCCTACGAGCAGTACTTC.

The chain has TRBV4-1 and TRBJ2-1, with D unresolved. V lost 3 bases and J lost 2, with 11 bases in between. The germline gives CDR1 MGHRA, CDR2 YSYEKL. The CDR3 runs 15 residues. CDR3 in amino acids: CASSHPLKPYNEQFF. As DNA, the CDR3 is TGCGCCAGCAGCCATCCCCTAAAACCCTACAATGAGCAGTTCTTC.

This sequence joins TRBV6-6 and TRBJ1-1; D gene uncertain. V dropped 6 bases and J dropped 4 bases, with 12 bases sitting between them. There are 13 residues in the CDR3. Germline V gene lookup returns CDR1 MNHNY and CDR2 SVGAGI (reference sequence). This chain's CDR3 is CASRLEPGTEAFF. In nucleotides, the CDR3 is TGTGCCAGCAGACTAGAACCAGGCACTGAAGCTTTCTTT.

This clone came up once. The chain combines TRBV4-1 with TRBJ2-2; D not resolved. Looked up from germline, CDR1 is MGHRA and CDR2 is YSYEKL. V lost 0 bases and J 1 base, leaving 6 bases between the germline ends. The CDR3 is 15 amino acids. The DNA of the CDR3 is TGCGCCAGCAGCCAAGATAACTTGAACACCGGGGAGCTGTTTTTT. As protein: CASSQDNLNTGELFF.

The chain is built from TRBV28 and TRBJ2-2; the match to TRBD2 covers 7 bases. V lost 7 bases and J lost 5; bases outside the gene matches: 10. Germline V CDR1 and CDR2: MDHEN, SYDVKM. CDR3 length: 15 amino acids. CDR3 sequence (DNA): TGTGCCAGCACCGCTTTGGGACTAAGAACCGGGGAGCTGTTTTTT. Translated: CASTALGLRTGELFF. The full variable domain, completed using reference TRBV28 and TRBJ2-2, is DVKVTQSSRYLVKRTGEKVFLECVQDMDHENMFWYRQDPGLGLRLIYFSYDVKMKEKGDIPEGYSVSREKKERFSLILESASTNQTSMYLCASTALGLRTGELFFGEGSRLTVL.

The CDR3 bases are TGTGCCAGCAGTTACTCGGAGACAGACTACGAGCAGTACTTC. Amino acid sequence: CASSYSETDYEQYF. The chain recombines TRBV6-5 with TRBJ2-7; D perhaps matches TRBD1 (5 bases). Trimming left V 0 bases short and J 3 bases short, with 9 bases between. In germline, CDR1 is MNHEY, CDR2 SVGAGI. CDR3 length: 14 amino acids.

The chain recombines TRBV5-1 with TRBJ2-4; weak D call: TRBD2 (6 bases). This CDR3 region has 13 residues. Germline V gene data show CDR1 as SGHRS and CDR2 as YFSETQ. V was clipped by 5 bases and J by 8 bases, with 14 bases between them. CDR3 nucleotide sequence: TGCGCCAGCAGTGAGGGTTGGGGGGACATTCAGTACTTC. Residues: CASSEGWGDIQYF.

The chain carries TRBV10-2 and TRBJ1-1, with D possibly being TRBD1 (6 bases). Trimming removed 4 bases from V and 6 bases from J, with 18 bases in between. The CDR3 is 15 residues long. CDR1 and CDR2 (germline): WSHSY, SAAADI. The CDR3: CASSGPTGGAPEAFF. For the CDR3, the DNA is TGCGCCAGCAGTGGCCCGACAGGCGGAGCCCCTGAAGCTTTCTTT.

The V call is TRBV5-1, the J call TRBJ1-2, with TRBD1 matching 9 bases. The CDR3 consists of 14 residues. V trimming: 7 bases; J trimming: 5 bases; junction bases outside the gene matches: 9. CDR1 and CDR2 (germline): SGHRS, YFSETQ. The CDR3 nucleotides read TGCGCCAGCTCAACAGGGGGCGCCGGGTATGGCTACACCTTC. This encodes CASSTGGAGYGYTF.

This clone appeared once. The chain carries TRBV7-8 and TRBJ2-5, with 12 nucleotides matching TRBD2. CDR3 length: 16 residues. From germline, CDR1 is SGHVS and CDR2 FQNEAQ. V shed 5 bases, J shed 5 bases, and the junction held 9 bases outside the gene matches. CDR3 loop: CASSPLAGGPWETQYF. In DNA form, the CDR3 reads TGTGCCAGCAGCCCCCTAGCGGGAGGGCCTTGGGAGACCCAGTACTTC.

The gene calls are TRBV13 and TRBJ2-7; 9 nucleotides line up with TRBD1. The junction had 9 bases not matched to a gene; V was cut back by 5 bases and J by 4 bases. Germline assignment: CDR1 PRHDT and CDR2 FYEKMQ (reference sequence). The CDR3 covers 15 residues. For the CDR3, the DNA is TGTGCCAGCAGCCTCCTGGACAGGGGACGGTACGAGCAGTACTTC. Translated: CASSLLDRGRYEQYF. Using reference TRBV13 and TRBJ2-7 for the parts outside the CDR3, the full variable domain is AAGVIQSPRHLIKEKRETATLKCYPIPRHDTVYWYQQGPGQDPQFLISFYEKMQSDKGSIPDRFSAQQFSDYHSELNMSSLELGDSALYFCASSLLDRGRYEQYFGPGTRLTVT.

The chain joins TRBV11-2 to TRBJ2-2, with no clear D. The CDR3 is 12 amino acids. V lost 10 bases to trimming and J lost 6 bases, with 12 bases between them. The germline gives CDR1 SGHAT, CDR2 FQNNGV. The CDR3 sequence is CATVRASGELFF. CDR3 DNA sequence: TGTGCCACCGTTCGAGCATCCGGGGAGCTGTTTTTT. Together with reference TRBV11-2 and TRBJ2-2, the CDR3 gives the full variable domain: EAGVAQSPRYKIIEKRQSVAFWCNPISGHATLYWYQQILGQGPKLLIQFQNNGVVDDSQLPKDRFSAERLKGVDSTLKIQPAKLEDSAVYLCATVRASGELFFGEGSRLTVL.

The CDR3 loop reads CASSARDRGPRQYF. The CDR3 DNA reads as TGTGCCAGCAGTGCCCGGGACAGGGGGCCCCGCCAGTACTTC. The chain uses TRBV6-5 and TRBJ2-5, with 12 bases identical to TRBD1. The CDR3 is 14 residues long. Trimming at V came to 5 bases and at J to 10 bases, leaving 8 bases not matched to a gene. The germline V gene has CDR1 MNHEY and CDR2 SVGAGI.

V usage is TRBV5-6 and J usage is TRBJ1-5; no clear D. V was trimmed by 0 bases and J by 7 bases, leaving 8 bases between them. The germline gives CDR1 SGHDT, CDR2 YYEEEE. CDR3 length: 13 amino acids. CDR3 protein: CASSLDHKQPQHF. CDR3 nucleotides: TGTGCCAGCAGCTTGGACCACAAACAGCCCCAGCATTTT.

The CDR3 coding sequence is TGTGCCAGCAGATCAGAACCGGGACAGGGAGCTTTCTTT. It translates to CASRSEPGQGAFF. This rearrangement joins TRBV2 to TRBJ1-1, with TRBD1 matching over 9 bases. Trimming at V came to 6 bases and at J to 10 bases, leaving 9 bases not matched to a gene. CDR1 is SNHLY, CDR2 FYNNEI, per germline. The CDR3 runs 13 residues.

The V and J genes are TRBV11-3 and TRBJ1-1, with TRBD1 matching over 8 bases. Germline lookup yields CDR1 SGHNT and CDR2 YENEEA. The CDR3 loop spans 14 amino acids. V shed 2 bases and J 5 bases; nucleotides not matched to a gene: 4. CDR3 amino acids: CASSLPGGTTEAFF. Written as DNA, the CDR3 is TGTGCCAGCAGCTTACCAGGGGGCACGACTGAAGCTTTCTTT.

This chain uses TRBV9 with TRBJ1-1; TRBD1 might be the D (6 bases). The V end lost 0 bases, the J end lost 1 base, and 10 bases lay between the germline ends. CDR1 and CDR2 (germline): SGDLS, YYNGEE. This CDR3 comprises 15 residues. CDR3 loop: CASSVDQGRNTEAFF. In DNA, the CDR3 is TGTGCCAGCAGCGTAGATCAGGGGCGGAACACTGAAGCTTTCTTT.

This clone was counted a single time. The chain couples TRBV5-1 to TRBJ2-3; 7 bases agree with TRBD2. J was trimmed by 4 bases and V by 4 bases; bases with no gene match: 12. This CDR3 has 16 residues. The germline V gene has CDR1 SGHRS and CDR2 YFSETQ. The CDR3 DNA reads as TGCGCCAGCAGCCCCCGGGGAGACAGCGGGGCAGATACGCAGTATTTT. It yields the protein CASSPRGDSGADTQYF.

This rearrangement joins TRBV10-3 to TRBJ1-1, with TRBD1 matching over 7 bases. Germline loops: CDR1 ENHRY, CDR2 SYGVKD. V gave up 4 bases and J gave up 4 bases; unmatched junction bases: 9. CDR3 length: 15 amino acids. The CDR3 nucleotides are TGTGCCATCAGTGTTGGAAGGGGGCTTGGCACTGAAGCTTTCTTT. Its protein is CAISVGRGLGTEAFF.